The clone carrying this T cell receptor beta chain was recorded many times. As processed by the authors: Cell counts per sample came from amplifying reference gene primers. Assay used: immunoSEQ multiplex PCR; TCRdb lists only in-frame clones, some missing. From that table come the V and J calls and clone size; the DNA was used to work out D and trimming. The sample contains tens of thousands of clones, around 90% of which appear only once. These data come from a study of blood T cell repertoires in COVID-19. Study context: PBMCs, B-cell-depleted T cells, or T cells were the source of the cDNA or gDNA that made up the material.

This receptor was obtained from a man in his sixties with COVID-19, enrolled during active disease. Sequencing was carried out using peripheral blood.

CDR3 amino acids: CASSLVEMNTEAFF. In DNA form, the CDR3 reads TGCGCCAGCAGCTTAGTAGAGATGAACACTGAAGCTTTCTTT. The J gene is TRBJ1-1, the V gene TRBV5-1; no firm D call. The germline V gene has CDR1 SGHRS and CDR2 YFSETQ. The CDR3 has 14 amino acids. The ends were cut back, 2 bases at V and 0 bases at J, with 8 bases in the middle.